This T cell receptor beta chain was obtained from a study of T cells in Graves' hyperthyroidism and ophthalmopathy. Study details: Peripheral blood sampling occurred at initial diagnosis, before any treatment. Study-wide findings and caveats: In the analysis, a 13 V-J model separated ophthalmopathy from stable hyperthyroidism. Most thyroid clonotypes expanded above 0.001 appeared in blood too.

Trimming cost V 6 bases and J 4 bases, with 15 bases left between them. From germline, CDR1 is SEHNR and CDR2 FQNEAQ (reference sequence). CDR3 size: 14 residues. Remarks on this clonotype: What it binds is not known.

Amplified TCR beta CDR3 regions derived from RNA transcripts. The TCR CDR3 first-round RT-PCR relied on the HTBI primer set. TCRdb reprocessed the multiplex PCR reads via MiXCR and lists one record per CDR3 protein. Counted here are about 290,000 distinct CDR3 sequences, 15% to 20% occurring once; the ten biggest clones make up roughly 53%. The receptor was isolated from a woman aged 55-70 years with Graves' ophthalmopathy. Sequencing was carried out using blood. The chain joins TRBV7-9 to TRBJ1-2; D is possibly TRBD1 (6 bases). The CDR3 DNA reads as TGTGCCAGCAGAAGGGGGGAGGGGAGCTATGGCTACACCTTC. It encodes CASRRGEGSYGYTF.